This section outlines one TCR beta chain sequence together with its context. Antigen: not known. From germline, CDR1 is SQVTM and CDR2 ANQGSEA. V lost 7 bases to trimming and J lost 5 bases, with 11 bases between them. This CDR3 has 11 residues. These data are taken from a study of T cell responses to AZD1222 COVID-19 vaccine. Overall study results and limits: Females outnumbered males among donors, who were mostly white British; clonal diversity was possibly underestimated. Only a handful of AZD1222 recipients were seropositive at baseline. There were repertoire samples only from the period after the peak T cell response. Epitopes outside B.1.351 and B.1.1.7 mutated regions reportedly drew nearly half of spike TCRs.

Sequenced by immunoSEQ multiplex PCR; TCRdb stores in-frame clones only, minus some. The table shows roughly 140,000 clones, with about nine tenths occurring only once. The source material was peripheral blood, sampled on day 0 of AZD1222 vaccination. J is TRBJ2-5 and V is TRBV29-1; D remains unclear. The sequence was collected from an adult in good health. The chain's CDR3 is CSGGARETQYF. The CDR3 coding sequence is TGCAGCGGTGGAGCGAGGGAGACCCAGTACTTC. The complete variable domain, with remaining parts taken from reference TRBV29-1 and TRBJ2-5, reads SAVISQKPSRDICQRGTSLTIQCQVDSQVTMMFWYRQQPGQSLTLIATANQGSEATYESGFVIDKFPISRPNLTFSTLTVSNMSPEDSSIYLCSGGARETQYFGPGTRLLVL.